This T cell receptor (beta chain) originates from a study of T cells after yellow fever vaccination. Whole-study results and caveats: Abundant clonotypes from the bulk population could have been carried over as contaminants into FACS-sorted repertoires. Although most clonotypes did not, a small share appeared in both CD4 and CD8 compartments. Post-booster samples contained most primary-vaccination clones (around 95% CD4, about 87% CD8).

CDR3 length: 13 residues. The V end lost 3 bases, the J end lost 6 bases, and 10 bases lay between the germline ends. Germline V gene data show CDR1 as SGHTS and CDR2 as YDEGEE. A 5'RACE template-switching step, the method used to make TCR cDNA, added a universal primer site and UMIs. TCRdb re-analysed the 5' RACE reads in MiXCR, keeping a single row per CDR3 protein. The sample contains 65,000 to 90,000 distinct CDR3 sequences, 13% of which appear only once. The source was CD8+ T cells not binding an NS4B(214-222) dextramer, sorted from PBMCs, collected about 21 days after the first yellow fever vaccination. This receptor was identified in a young man who received the YFV17D yellow fever vaccine. The chain employs TRBV5-8 and TRBJ2-1; no reliable D call. CDR3 sequence reads: CASSSGPINEQFF. The CDR3 DNA reads TGTGCCAGCAGCTCCGGACCAATCAATGAGCAGTTCTTC. Full variable domain (missing parts from reference TRBV5-8 and TRBJ2-1): EAGVTQSPTHLIKTRGQQATLRCSPISGHTSVYWYQQALGLGLQFLLWYDEGEERNRGNFPPRFSGRQFPNYSSELNVNALELEDSALYLCASSSGPINEQFFGPGTRLTVL.